This T cell receptor (beta chain) was sequenced during a study of blood T cell repertoires in COVID-19. The CDR3 contains 14 residues. Per the germline V gene, CDR1 is MRHNA and CDR2 is SNTAGT. V was clipped by 5 bases and J by 0 bases, with 10 bases between them. The method was immunoSEQ multiplex PCR; TCRdb's version includes in-frame clones alone and lacks a portion of them. Among about 130,000 clones listed, about 85% were seen once. Sequencing was performed on peripheral blood. This sequence was found in a middle-aged man with active or convalescent COVID-19. The chain employs TRBV6-4 and TRBJ1-2; perhaps TRBD1 as D (5 bases). The CDR3 bases are TGTGCCAGCAGTCCGGGGGTAGCTAACTATGGCTACACCTTC. This codes for CASSPGVANYGYTF.